This T cell receptor beta chain was captured in a study of cytomegalovirus exposure and HLA in healthy donors. Study-wide results and limits: Presence/absence analyses supposed approximately even sequencing depth among donors.

As regards this clone: Its target is unknown.

The primer mix had 60 Vbeta and 13 Jbeta primers. The assay was immunoSEQ multiplex PCR, and TCRdb's table has in-frame clones only and misses some. The data contain about 190,000 clones, 65% to 75% of them seen just once; the ten biggest clones take up approximately 5%. This CDR3 comprises 16 residues. Looked up from germline, CDR1 is SGHDT and CDR2 is YYEEEE. With 4 bases removed from V and 2 bases from J, the gap between germline ends came to 17 bases. This clonotype was obtained from a man between 25 and 39 years old in good health and CMV-seropositive. The V and J genes are TRBV5-6 and TRBJ2-3; possible D gene TRBD1, 6 bases. The sequencing sample was made of PBMCs. The CDR3 DNA sequence: TGTGCCAGCAGCAGAACCCCGGGACACCTCACAGATACGCAGTATTTT. Amino acid sequence: CASSRTPGHLTDTQYF.